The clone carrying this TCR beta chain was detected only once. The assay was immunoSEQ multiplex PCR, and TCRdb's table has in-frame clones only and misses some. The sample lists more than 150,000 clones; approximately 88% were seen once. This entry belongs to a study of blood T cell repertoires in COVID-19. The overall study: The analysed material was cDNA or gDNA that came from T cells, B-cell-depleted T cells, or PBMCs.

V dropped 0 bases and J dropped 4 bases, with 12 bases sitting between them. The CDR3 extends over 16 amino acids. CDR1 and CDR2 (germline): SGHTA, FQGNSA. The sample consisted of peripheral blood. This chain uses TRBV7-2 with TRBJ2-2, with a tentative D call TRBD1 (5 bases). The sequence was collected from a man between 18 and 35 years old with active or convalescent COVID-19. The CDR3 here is CASSLAQYRRTGELFF. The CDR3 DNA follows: TGTGCCAGCAGCTTAGCTCAGTACAGGCGCACCGGGGAGCTGTTTTTT. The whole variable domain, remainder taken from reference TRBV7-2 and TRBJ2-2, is GAGVSQSPSNKVTEKGKDVELRCDPISGHTALYWYRQSLGQGLEFLIYFQGNSAPDKSGLPSDRFSAERTGGSVSTLTIQRTQQEDSAVYLCASSLAQYRRTGELFFGEGSRLTVL.